These 27 T cell receptor beta chains came from one sample sequenced in a study of blood T cells in healthy people across ages. PCR was performed a second time for about 7 to 11 cycles using a sample-barcoded 5' primer and a J-beta primer mix. A single record per CDR3 protein comes from TCRdb applying MiXCR to the 5' RACE reads. Of about 800,000 distinct CDR3 sequences in the sample, 35% to 50% were seen once. Sequencing was performed on blood. These receptors originate from a man older than 75 in good health.

The V call is TRBV24-1, the J call TRBJ2-3, with TRBD2 matching over 10 bases. The CDR3 sequence is 17 residues long. J was trimmed by 1 base and V by 4 bases; bases with no gene match: 7. CDR1 is KGHDR and CDR2 is SFDVKD in the germline V gene. CDR3 loop: CATSDPGTSAGTDTQYF. CDR3 coding DNA: TGTGCCACCAGTGACCCAGGGACTAGCGCGGGCACAGATACGCAGTATTTT.

This chain connects TRBV7-7 to TRBJ2-5, with D perhaps being TRBD1 or TRBD2 (5 bases each). Germline V gene data show CDR1 as SSHAT and CDR2 as FNYEAQ (reference sequence). CDR3 length: 14 amino acids. Trimming shortened V by 2 bases and J by 7 bases, and 14 bases separated the two germline ends. CDR3 in amino acids: CASSLPGPSGTQYF. The DNA for the CDR3 is TGTGCCAGCAGCTTACCGGGGCCGTCGGGGACCCAGTACTTC.

This clonotype was detected only once. V is TRBV20-1 and J is TRBJ1-1; perhaps TRBD1 as D (6 bases). This CDR3 has 12 amino acids. Germline CDR1 DFQATT, CDR2 SNEGSKA (reference sequence). Trimming pared 4 bases from V and 7 bases from J, leaving 13 bases between. The CDR3: CSATRGQIEAFF. The CDR3 region has the DNA TGCAGTGCTACCAGAGGACAGATTGAAGCTTTCTTT.

This clonotype appeared a single time. The chain couples TRBV28 to TRBJ2-5; D not certain. The CDR3 is made up of 13 amino acids. Per the germline V gene, CDR1 is MDHEN and CDR2 is SYDVKM. Trimming took 7 bases from V and 0 from J, leaving 9 bases between them. The CDR3 coding sequence is TGTGCCAGCAAGGTACCAAACCAAGAGACCCAGTACTTC. It translates to CASKVPNQETQYF.

This clonotype has ten or more counts. The gene calls are TRBV7-9 and TRBJ2-3, with 8 bases lining up with TRBD2. V lost 4 bases, J lost 2 bases, and 8 bases stayed unmatched. The CDR3 covers 16 residues. The germline V gene encodes CDR1 SEHNR and CDR2 FQNEAQ (reference sequence). CDR3 loop: CASSSRVSGTTDTQYF. The CDR3 DNA is TGTGCCAGCAGCTCCCGGGTTAGCGGGACCACAGATACGCAGTATTTT.

This clonotype was seen a handful of times. The genes are TRBV11-2 and TRBJ2-7, with D tentatively TRBD2 (5 bases). The J call may be wrong; the DNA end is better matched by TRBJ2-5. Germline CDR1 and CDR2: SGHAT and FQNNGV. The CDR3 loop spans 15 amino acids. CDR3 in DNA: TGTGCCAGCAGCTTAAGGTTCGAGCGGCAAGAGACCCAGTACTTC. It yields the protein CASSLRFERQETQYF.

The V and J genes are TRBV4-1 and TRBJ2-2, with D unresolved. V was shortened by 4 bases and J by 4 bases, with 13 bases between the two germline ends. The CDR3 contains 15 residues. In germline, CDR1 is MGHRA, CDR2 YSYEKL. The CDR3 region has the DNA TGCGCCAGCAGCCGAGAAAATGGGGTCACCGGGGAGCTGTTTTTT. Translation gives CASSRENGVTGELFF.

As to this clonotype: A read error is possible here, since a much larger clone lies one base away. The gene calls are TRBV20-1 and TRBJ2-5, with 10 bases matching TRBD2. The CDR3 loop spans 17 amino acids. V lost 3 bases to trimming and J lost 11 bases; unmatched junction nucleotides: 21. Germline CDR1 and CDR2: DFQATT and SNEGSKA (reference sequence). As DNA, the CDR3 is TGCAGTGCTAGGCCCCCTATTGGACTAGCGGTTATCAATGAGCAGTACTTC. It translates to CSARPPIGLAVINEQYF.

This clonotype was picked up one time. The J gene is TRBJ2-1, the V gene TRBV27; 12 bases agree with TRBD2. The junction had 4 bases not matched to a gene; V was cut back by 8 bases and J by 8 bases. Germline V gene data show CDR1 as MNHEY and CDR2 as SMNVEV (reference sequence). This CDR3 spans 13 amino acids. Here the CDR3 reads CASLAGGPHEQFF. The CDR3 DNA sequence: TGTGCCAGCCTAGCGGGGGGGCCCCATGAGCAGTTCTTC.

V and J are TRBV18 and TRBJ2-7; tentatively, D is TRBD1 (5 bases). The germline V gene has CDR1 KGHSH and CDR2 LQKENI. The CDR3 contains 13 residues. The ends were cut back, 2 bases at V and 3 bases at J, with 8 bases in the middle. The CDR3 spells CASSPGANYEQYF. The CDR3 DNA follows: TGTGCCAGCTCACCAGGGGCGAACTACGAGCAGTACTTC. Based on the CDR3 plus reference TRBV18 and TRBJ2-7, the full variable domain is NAGVMQNPRHLVRRRGQEARLRCSPMKGHSHVYWYRQLPEEGLKFMVYLQKENIIDESGMPKERFSAEFPKEGPSILRIQQVVRGDSAAYFCASSPGANYEQYFGPGTRLTVT.

This clonotype was seen only a few times. V gene TRBV11-2 combines with J gene TRBJ2-3; D is perhaps TRBD1 (5 bases). The germline gives CDR1 SGHAT, CDR2 FQNNGV. V was cut by 5 bases and J by 2 bases, with 17 bases left in between. This CDR3 has 16 residues. The CDR3 is CASSRRLGLNTDTQYF. In DNA form, the CDR3 reads TGTGCCAGCAGCCGTAGACTGGGGCTCAACACAGATACGCAGTATTTT.

The chain has TRBV6-1 and TRBJ2-7, with unresolved D. Trimming took 4 bases from V and 0 from J, leaving 13 bases between them. Germline V CDR1 and CDR2: MNHNS, SASEGT. The CDR3 consists of 15 residues. The CDR3 nucleotides are TGTGCCAGCAGTGTCGGACCGACGATCTCCTACGAGCAGTACTTC. Protein sequence: CASSVGPTISYEQYF.

This clonotype was detected only a few times. The chain recombines TRBV5-1 with TRBJ2-1; TRBD1 aligns across 8 bases. The CDR3 runs to 16 residues. The V segment lost 2 bases and the J segment 7 bases; nucleotides outside the gene matches: 11. The germline V gene has CDR1 SGHRS and CDR2 YFSETQ. The CDR3 region has the DNA TGCGCCAGCAGCTTCCAGGGGGCTAGCGTTGGGAATGAGCAGTTCTTC. Amino acid sequence: CASSFQGASVGNEQFF.

The J gene is TRBJ2-1, the V gene TRBV19; 12 nucleotides align to TRBD2. In germline, CDR1 is LNHDA, CDR2 SQIVND (reference sequence). CDR3 length equals 15 residues. Unmatched junction bases numbered 11, after V lost 9 bases and J lost 8 bases. The CDR3 nucleotides are TGTGCCAGCGCCGAGGCTAGCGGGAGGGTGGATGAGCAGTTCTTC. Protein sequence: CASAEASGRVDEQFF.

V gene TRBV29-1 combines with J gene TRBJ2-5, with TRBD2 matching over 7 bases. V lost 7 bases and J lost 11; bases outside the gene matches: 13. The germline gives CDR1 SQVTM, CDR2 ANQGSEA. The length of the CDR3 is 12 residues. The DNA of the CDR3 is TGCAGCGGGGCTAGCGGCGACAATGAGCAGTACTTC. Protein: CSGASGDNEQYF.

This chain joins TRBV28 and TRBJ2-5; the D gene is possibly TRBD2 (7 bases). This CDR3 is built from 14 residues. In germline, CDR1 is MDHEN, CDR2 SYDVKM. V was trimmed by 2 bases and J by 4 bases, leaving 11 bases between them. CDR3 nucleotide sequence: TGTGCCAGCAGTTTAAACGGGGGGCGAGAGACCCAGTACTTC. This encodes CASSLNGGRETQYF.

The rearrangement joins TRBV11-1 to TRBJ1-1; D remains unclear. This CDR3 is built from 14 residues. The V gene lost 5 bases and the J gene lost 3 bases, with 13 bases spanning the gap. Germline V gene data show CDR1 as SGHAT and CDR2 as FQDESV (reference sequence). The CDR3 nucleotides are TGTGCCAGCAGCCCCGTGGAGGTGCACACTGAAGCTTTCTTT. Its protein product is CASSPVEVHTEAFF.

The chain couples TRBV27 to TRBJ2-1; 16 bases agree with TRBD2. CDR3 length: 13 amino acids. Germline trimming cut 11 bases from V and 8 bases from J; bases unmatched to any gene: 3. Germline assignment: CDR1 MNHEY and CDR2 SMNVEV (reference sequence). CDR3 in amino acids: CAPGLAGGYEQFF. The DNA of the CDR3 is TGTGCCCCGGGACTAGCGGGAGGGTATGAGCAGTTCTTC.

This chain connects TRBV12-5 to TRBJ2-3; 9 bases are a match to TRBD2. V gave up 2 bases and J gave up 0 bases; unmatched junction bases: 0. There are 15 residues in the CDR3. The germline V gene encodes CDR1 LGHNT and CDR2 FRNRAP. CDR3: CASGLTSGSTDTQYF. As DNA, the CDR3 is TGTGCTAGTGGTTTGACTAGCGGGAGCACAGATACGCAGTATTTT.

This chain joins TRBV20-1 and TRBJ1-1; 10 nucleotides match TRBD1. CDR1 is DFQATT and CDR2 is SNEGSKA in the germline V gene (reference sequence). With 6 bases clipped from V and 4 bases from J, the junction kept 11 bases outside the gene matches. CDR3 length equals 15 residues. CDR3 amino acids: CSAPNSDRGRTEAFF. CDR3 DNA sequence: TGCAGTGCACCTAATTCTGACAGGGGGCGCACTGAAGCTTTCTTT.

The chain joins TRBV18 to TRBJ2-5, with no clear D. The CDR3 loop spans 14 amino acids. The germline gives CDR1 KGHSH, CDR2 LQKENI. V was pared by 3 bases and J by 5 bases, with 13 bases between. Here the CDR3 DNA reads TGTGCCAGCTCACCCGACCCGATTTACGAGACCCAGTACTTC. It translates to CASSPDPIYETQYF.

The V call is TRBV6-5, the J call TRBJ1-1; no definite D call. The V and J ends lost 10 bases and 1 base respectively, with 16 bases between them. Germline-derived CDR1 and CDR2 are MNHEY and SVGAGI. The CDR3 is made up of 14 amino acids. For the CDR3, the DNA is TGTGCCATTAAAGCCCTGGACCCGAACACTGAAGCTTTCTTT. Amino acids: CAIKALDPNTEAFF.

This clonotype has a count of ten or more. V and J are TRBV20-1 and TRBJ2-5; no firm D call. The germline gives CDR1 DFQATT, CDR2 SNEGSKA (reference sequence). The CDR3 length is 13 residues. Trimming took off 3 bases at V and 5 bases at J, with 13 bases between the two ends. CDR3 nucleotide sequence: TGCAGTGCTAGTGGCCAGGACCGGGAGACCCAGTACTTC. This sequence encodes CSASGQDRETQYF.

This clonotype has only a few counts. The chain couples TRBV29-1 to TRBJ2-1; 8 bases fit TRBD2. Germline CDR1 reads SQVTM; CDR2 reads ANQGSEA. The CDR3 is 14 amino acids. Trimming took 4 bases from V and 4 from J; bases not matched to a gene: 6. The CDR3: CSVGGLAAYNEQFF. CDR3 DNA: TGCAGCGTTGGCGGACTAGCAGCTTACAATGAGCAGTTCTTC.

V usage is TRBV10-3 and J usage is TRBJ2-7, with 11 bases identical to TRBD1. V dropped 1 base and J dropped 3; count of bases not matched to a gene: 2. This CDR3 contains 15 residues. Per germline, CDR1 ENHRY and CDR2 SYGVKD. The CDR3 reads CAISELGQGVYEQYV. The DNA of the CDR3 is TGTGCCATCAGTGAGTTGGGACAGGGGGTCTACGAGCAGTACGTC.

This clonotype was detected ten times or more. The chain recombines TRBV7-2 with TRBJ2-5; TRBD1 agrees at 8 bases. CDR1 is SGHTA and CDR2 is FQGNSA in the germline V gene. There are 14 residues in the CDR3. The V and J ends lost 3 bases and 2 bases, in that order; junction bases with no gene match: 2. In nucleotides, the CDR3 is TGTGCCAGCAGCTTTGGGACAGGACAAGAGACCCAGTACTTC. Translated, it gives CASSFGTGQETQYF.

CDR3 residues: CASSLGTSDLYEQYF. The CDR3, as DNA: TGTGCCAGCAGCCTGGGGACTAGCGACCTCTACGAGCAGTACTTC. This chain joins TRBV7-2 and TRBJ2-7, with 10 bases aligning to TRBD2. This CDR3 region has 15 residues. The V gene's germline CDR1 is SGHTA and CDR2 FQGNSA. V shed 5 bases and J 3 bases; nucleotides not matched to a gene: 7.